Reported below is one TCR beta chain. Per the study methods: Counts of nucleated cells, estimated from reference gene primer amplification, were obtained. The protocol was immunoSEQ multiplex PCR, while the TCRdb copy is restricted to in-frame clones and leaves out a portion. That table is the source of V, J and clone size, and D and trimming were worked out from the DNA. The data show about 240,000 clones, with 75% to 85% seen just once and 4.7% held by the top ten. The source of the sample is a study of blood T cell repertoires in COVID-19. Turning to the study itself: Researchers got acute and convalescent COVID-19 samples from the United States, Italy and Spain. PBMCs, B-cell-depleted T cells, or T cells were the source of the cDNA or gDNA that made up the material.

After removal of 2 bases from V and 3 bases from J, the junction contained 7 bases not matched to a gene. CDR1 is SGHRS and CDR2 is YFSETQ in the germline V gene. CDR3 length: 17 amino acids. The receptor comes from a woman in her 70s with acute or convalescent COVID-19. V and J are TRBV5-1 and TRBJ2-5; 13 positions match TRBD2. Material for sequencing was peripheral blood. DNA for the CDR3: TGCGCCAGCAGCTTTAGACCCGGGACTAGCGGGGAAGAGACCCAGTACTTC. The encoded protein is CASSFRPGTSGEETQYF.